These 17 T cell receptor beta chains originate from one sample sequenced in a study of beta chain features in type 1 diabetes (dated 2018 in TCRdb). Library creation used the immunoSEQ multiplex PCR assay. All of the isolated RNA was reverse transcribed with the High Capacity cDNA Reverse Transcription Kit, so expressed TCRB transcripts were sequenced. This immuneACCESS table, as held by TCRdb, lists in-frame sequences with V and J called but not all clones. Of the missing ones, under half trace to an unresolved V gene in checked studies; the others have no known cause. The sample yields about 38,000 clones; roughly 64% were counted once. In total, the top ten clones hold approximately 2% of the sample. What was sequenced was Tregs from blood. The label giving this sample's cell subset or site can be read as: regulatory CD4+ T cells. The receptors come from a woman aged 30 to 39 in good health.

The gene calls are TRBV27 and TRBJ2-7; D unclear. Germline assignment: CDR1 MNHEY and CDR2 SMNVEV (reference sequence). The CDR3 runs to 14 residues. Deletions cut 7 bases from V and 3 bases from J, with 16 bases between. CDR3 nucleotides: TGTGCCAGCAAATCGTCGAGCCCTATCTACGAGCAGTACTTC. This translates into CASKSSSPIYEQYF.

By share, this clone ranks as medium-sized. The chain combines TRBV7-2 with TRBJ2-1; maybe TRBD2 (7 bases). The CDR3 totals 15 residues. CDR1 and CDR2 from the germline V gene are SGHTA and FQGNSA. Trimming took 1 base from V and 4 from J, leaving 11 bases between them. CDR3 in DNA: TGTGCCAGCAGCTTAGGGACAGCGGGATACAATGAGCAGTTCTTC. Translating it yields CASSLGTAGYNEQFF.

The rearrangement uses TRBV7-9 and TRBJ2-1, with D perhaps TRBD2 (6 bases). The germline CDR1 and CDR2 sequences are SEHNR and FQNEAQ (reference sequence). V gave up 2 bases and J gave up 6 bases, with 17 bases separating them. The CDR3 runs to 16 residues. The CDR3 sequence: CASSLFGGVRGNEQFF. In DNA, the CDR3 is TGTGCCAGCAGCTTATTCGGGGGAGTAAGGGGCAATGAGCAGTTCTTC.

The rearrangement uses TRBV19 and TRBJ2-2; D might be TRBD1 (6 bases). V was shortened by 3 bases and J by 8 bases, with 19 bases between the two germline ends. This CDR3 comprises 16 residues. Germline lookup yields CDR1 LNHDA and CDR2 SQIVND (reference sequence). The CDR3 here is CASSMGQGFLVGELFF. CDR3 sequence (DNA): TGTGCCAGTAGTATGGGGCAGGGGTTTTTAGTTGGGGAGCTGTTTTTT. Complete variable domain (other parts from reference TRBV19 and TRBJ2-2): DGGITQSPKYLFRKEGQNVTLSCEQNLNHDAMYWYRQDPGQGLRLIYYSQIVNDFQKGDIAEGYSVSREKKESFPLTVTSAQKNPTAFYLCASSMGQGFLVGELFFGEGSRLTVL.

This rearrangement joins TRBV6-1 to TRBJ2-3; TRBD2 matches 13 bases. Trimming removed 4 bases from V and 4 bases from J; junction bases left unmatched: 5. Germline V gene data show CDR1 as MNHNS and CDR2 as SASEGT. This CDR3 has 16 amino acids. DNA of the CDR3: TGTGCCAGCAGTGCGCGACTAGCGGGGGGACCAGATACGCAGTATTTT. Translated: CASSARLAGGPDTQYF.

This chain's CDR3 is CASNEREEADTQYF. The DNA for the CDR3 is TGCGCCAGCAACGAGCGGGAAGAGGCAGATACGCAGTATTTT. The rearrangement uses TRBV5-1 and TRBJ2-3; TRBD2 matches at 7 bases. Germline V gene data show CDR1 as SGHRS and CDR2 as YFSETQ. With V trimmed by 6 bases and J by 4 bases, 8 bases remained unmatched. This CDR3 contains 14 residues.

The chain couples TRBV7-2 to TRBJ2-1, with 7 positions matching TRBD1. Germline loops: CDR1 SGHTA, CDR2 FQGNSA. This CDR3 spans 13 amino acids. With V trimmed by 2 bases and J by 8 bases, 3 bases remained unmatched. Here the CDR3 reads CASSLLQGYEQFF. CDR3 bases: TGTGCCAGCAGCTTATTACAGGGGTATGAGCAGTTCTTC.

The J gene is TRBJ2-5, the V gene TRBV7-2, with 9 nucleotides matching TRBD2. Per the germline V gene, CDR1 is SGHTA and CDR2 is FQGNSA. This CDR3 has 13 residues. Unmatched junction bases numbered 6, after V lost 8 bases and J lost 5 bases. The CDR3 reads CASSGTSLETQYF. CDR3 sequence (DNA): TGTGCCAGCTCGGGGACTAGCTTGGAGACCCAGTACTTC.

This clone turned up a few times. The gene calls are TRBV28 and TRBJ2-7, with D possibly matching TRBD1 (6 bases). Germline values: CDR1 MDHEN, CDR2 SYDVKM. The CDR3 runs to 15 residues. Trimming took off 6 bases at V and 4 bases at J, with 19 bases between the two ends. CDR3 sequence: CASSRDRSRRYEQYF. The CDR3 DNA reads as TGTGCCAGCAGCCGTGACAGGTCCCGCAGGTACGAGCAGTACTTC.

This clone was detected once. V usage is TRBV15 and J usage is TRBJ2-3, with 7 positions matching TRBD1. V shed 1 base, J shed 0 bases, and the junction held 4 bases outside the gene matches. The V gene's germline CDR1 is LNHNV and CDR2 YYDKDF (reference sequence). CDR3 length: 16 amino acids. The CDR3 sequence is CATSRGRDSSTDTQYF. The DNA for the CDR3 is TGTGCCACCAGCAGAGGCCGGGACAGTAGCACAGATACGCAGTATTTT.

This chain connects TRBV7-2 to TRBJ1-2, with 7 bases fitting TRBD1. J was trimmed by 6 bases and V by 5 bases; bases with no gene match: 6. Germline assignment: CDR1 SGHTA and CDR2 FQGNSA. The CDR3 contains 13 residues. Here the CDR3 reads CASSRDRADGYTF. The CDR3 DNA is TGTGCCAGCAGCCGAGACAGGGCGGATGGCTACACCTTC.

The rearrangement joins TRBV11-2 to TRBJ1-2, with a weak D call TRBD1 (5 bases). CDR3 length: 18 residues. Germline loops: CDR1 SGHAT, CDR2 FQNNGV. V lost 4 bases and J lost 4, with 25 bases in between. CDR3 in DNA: TGTGCCAGCAGCTCCGTTTCGTTAGGGCAGGGAAGATTCTATGGCTACACCTTC. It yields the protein CASSSVSLGQGRFYGYTF.

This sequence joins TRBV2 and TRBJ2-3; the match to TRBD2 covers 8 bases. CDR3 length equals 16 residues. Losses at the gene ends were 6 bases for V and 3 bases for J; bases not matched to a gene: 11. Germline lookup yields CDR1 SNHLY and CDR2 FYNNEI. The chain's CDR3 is CASRKGTSWYTDTQYF. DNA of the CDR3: TGTGCCAGCAGGAAGGGGACTAGTTGGTATACAGATACGCAGTATTTT.

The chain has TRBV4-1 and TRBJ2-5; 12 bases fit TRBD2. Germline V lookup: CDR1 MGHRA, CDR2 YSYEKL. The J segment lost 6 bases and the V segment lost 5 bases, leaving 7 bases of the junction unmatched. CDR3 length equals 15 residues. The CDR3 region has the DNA TGCGCCAGCAGCGGACTAGCGGGATCCCAGAAGACCCAGTACTTC. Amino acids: CASSGLAGSQKTQYF.

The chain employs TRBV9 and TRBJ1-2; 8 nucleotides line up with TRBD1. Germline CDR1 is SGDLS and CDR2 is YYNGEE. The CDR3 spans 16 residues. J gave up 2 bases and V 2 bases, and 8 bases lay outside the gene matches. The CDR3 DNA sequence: TGTGCCAGCAGCGTTCTCCCCGGACAGGGAAACTATGGCTACACCTTC. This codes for CASSVLPGQGNYGYTF. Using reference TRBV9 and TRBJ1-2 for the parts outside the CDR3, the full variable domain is DSGVTQTPKHLITATGQRVTLRCSPRSGDLSVYWYQQSLDQGLQFLIQYYNGEERAKGNILERFSAQQFPDLHSELNLSSLELGDSALYFCASSVLPGQGNYGYTFGSGTRLTVV.

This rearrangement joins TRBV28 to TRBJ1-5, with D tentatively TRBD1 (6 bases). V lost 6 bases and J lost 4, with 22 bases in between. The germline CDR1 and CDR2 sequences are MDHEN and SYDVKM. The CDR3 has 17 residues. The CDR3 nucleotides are TGTGCCAGCAGACCCCTCTGGCCGGACAGCTTAAATCAGCCCCAGCATTTT. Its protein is CASRPLWPDSLNQPQHF.

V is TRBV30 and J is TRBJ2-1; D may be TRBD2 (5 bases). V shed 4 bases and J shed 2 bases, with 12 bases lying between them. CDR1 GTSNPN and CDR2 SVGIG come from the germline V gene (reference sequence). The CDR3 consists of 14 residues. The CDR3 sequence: CAWNLAQTYNEQFF. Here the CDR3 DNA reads TGTGCCTGGAACCTAGCACAAACCTACAATGAGCAGTTCTTC.